One and the same sample provided the 12 T cell receptor beta chains below, sequenced in a study of blood T cell repertoires in COVID-19. Clones were sequenced by immunoSEQ multiplex PCR, and TCRdb holds only the in-frame ones, with some missing. Among approximately 220,000 clones, 70% to 90% were seen once, and the ten largest hold around 3%. Sequenced input: peripheral blood. Source of these receptors: a man aged 45-60 years who had recovered from COVID-19.

V usage is TRBV6-2 or TRBV6-3 and J usage is TRBJ2-7, with 7 bases aligning to TRBD2. J was trimmed by 4 bases and V by 0 bases; bases with no gene match: 3. Germline values: CDR1 MNHEY, CDR2 SVGEGT. CDR3 length equals 14 residues. The CDR3 DNA is TGTGCCAGCAGTTACTCGGGGACTAAATACGAGCAGTACTTC. This encodes CASSYSGTKYEQYF.

The V call is TRBV27, the J call TRBJ1-2; D is possibly TRBD1 (6 bases). The CDR3 sequence is 14 residues long. V was clipped by 2 bases and J by 7 bases, with 14 bases between them. Germline CDR1 reads MNHEY; CDR2 reads SMNVEV (reference sequence). The CDR3 reads CASSLGGARGGYTF. Written as DNA, the CDR3 is TGTGCCAGCAGTTTAGGGGGGGCGAGAGGTGGCTACACCTTC.

This sequence joins TRBV6-1 and TRBJ2-3; 10 bases are shared with TRBD1. CDR3 size: 16 residues. The junction had 5 bases not matched to a gene; V was cut back by 3 bases and J by 2 bases. CDR1 is MNHNS and CDR2 is SASEGT in the germline V gene. The CDR3 DNA reads as TGTGCCAGCAGTGAGCCGGGACAGGGGCCCACAGATACGCAGTATTTT. It is translated as CASSEPGQGPTDTQYF.

This clone has only one observation. The chain joins TRBV28 to TRBJ2-7; the D gene is possibly TRBD1 (6 bases). The CDR3 runs 14 residues. Germline V gene sequence: CDR1 MDHEN, CDR2 SYDVKM. The ends were cut back, 2 bases at V and 12 bases at J, with 20 bases in the middle. CDR3 nucleotides: TGTGCCAGCAGTTTAGGTACAGGGTCCCAGAGACTGTACTTC. Protein product: CASSLGTGSQRLYF.

The chain uses TRBV6-5 and TRBJ2-3, with D unclear. Germline CDR1 is MNHEY and CDR2 is SVGAGI. V was pared by 4 bases and J by 2 bases, with 10 bases between. This CDR3 contains 14 residues. The CDR3 is CASSLSRSTDTQYF. As DNA, the CDR3 is TGTGCCAGCAGTTTGTCCCGTTCCACAGATACGCAGTATTTT.

This chain uses TRBV30 with TRBJ2-7; TRBD1 aligns across 8 bases. Germline CDR1 and CDR2: GTSNPN and SVGIG (reference sequence). Trimming removed 3 bases from V and 7 bases from J; junction bases left unmatched: 8. The CDR3 loop spans 13 amino acids. The CDR3 loop reads CAWRDRDRGEQYF. As DNA, the CDR3 is TGTGCCTGGAGGGACAGGGACCGGGGAGAGCAGTACTTC.

The rearrangement uses TRBV28 and TRBJ1-2; possible D gene TRBD1, 6 bases. Germline V gene lookup returns CDR1 MDHEN and CDR2 SYDVKM. The CDR3 is made up of 15 amino acids. V gave up 1 base and J gave up 6 bases, with 15 bases separating them. CDR3 residues: CASSLSDRPGDGYTF. DNA for the CDR3: TGTGCCAGCAGTTTATCTGACAGACCAGGGGATGGCTACACCTTC.

About this clone itself: In the same sample, other DNA sequences code for this CDR3. The CDR3 nucleotides read TGTGCCAGCAGTTTAACCAGGGGCACTGAAGCTTTCTTT. Translating it yields CASSLTRGTEAFF. This chain links TRBV27 with TRBJ1-1; tentatively, D is TRBD1 (6 bases). The CDR3 runs 13 residues. V was cut by 2 bases and J by 4 bases, with 8 bases left in between. CDR1 is MNHEY and CDR2 is SMNVEV in the germline V gene (reference sequence).

V gene TRBV28 combines with J gene TRBJ1-1; no clear D gene. The CDR3 contains 13 residues. Germline V lookup: CDR1 MDHEN, CDR2 SYDVKM. The V gene lost 4 bases and the J gene lost 5 bases, with 11 bases spanning the gap. In nucleotides, the CDR3 is TGTGCCAGCAGTTCCGATCCGGGGACTGAAGCTTTCTTT. Encoded protein: CASSSDPGTEAFF.

The chain joins TRBV2 to TRBJ2-1; 9 bases fit TRBD2. Trimming at V came to 5 bases and at J to 9 bases, leaving 8 bases not matched to a gene. CDR3 length: 14 amino acids. The germline gives CDR1 SNHLY, CDR2 FYNNEI. In DNA, the CDR3 is TGTGCCAGCAGTAGGGGACTAGCAAATGGTGAGCAGTTCTTC. Translation gives CASSRGLANGEQFF.

This sequence joins TRBV30 and TRBJ1-1, with D hard to call. The V end lost 7 bases, the J end lost 1 base, and 10 bases lay between the germline ends. The CDR3 sequence is 12 residues long. CDR1 is GTSNPN and CDR2 is SVGIG in the germline V gene (reference sequence). The CDR3 loop reads CASTPGNTEAFF. The CDR3 DNA is TGTGCCTCTACCCCAGGGAACACTGAAGCTTTCTTT. Filled out from reference TRBV30 and TRBJ1-1, the complete variable domain reads SQTIHQWPATLVQPVGSPLSLECTVEGTSNPNLYWYRQAAGRGLQLLFYSVGIGQISSEVPQNLSASRPQDRQFILSSKKLLLSDSGFYLCASTPGNTEAFFGQGTRLTVV.

The chain links TRBV4-1 to TRBJ2-7, with 11 positions matching TRBD2. Germline V gene lookup returns CDR1 MGHRA and CDR2 YSYEKL. With 4 bases clipped from V and 2 bases from J, the junction kept 1 base outside the gene matches. This CDR3 has 14 amino acids. CDR3: CASSPGLAAYEQYF. CDR3 nucleotides: TGCGCCAGCAGCCCGGGACTAGCGGCCTACGAGCAGTACTTC.